This entry lists 29 T cell receptor beta chains sequenced from one sample in a study of blood T cell repertoires in COVID-19. Sequencing was performed with immunoSEQ multiplex PCR; in TCRdb, only in-frame clones are kept and a portion is missing. The sample has about 160,000 clones, about three quarters seen once; the top ten hold 7% to 10%. Specimen: peripheral blood. All receptors come from a man aged 55-75 years with acute or convalescent COVID-19.

The gene calls are TRBV11-2 and TRBJ1-1; 8 bases are shared with TRBD1. This CDR3 is 16 amino acids long. CDR1 and CDR2 (germline): SGHAT, FQNNGV. V was pared by 1 base and J by 4 bases, with 8 bases of the junction left unmatched. CDR3 in amino acids: CASSLGLRTGPTEAFF. The CDR3 coding sequence is TGTGCCAGCAGCTTAGGACTTAGGACAGGGCCCACTGAAGCTTTCTTT.

This chain links TRBV18 with TRBJ1-1, with 10 positions matching TRBD1. The V segment lost 3 bases and the J segment 4 bases; nucleotides outside the gene matches: 5. Germline loops: CDR1 KGHSH, CDR2 LQKENI. The CDR3 has 15 residues. CDR3: CASSPGQGTSTEAFF. CDR3 DNA sequence: TGTGCCAGCTCACCGGGACAGGGGACCAGCACTGAAGCTTTCTTT.

This clone was found a few times. The genes are TRBV5-1 and TRBJ1-4; D is unresolved. This CDR3 region has 15 residues. With 1 base removed from V and 2 bases from J, the gap between germline ends came to 9 bases. In germline, CDR1 is SGHRS, CDR2 YFSETQ. For the CDR3, the DNA is TGCGCCAGCAGCTTGCGGGGTGCTACTAATGAAAAACTGTTTTTT. This sequence encodes CASSLRGATNEKLFF.

V usage is TRBV2 and J usage is TRBJ1-5, with D perhaps TRBD1 (5 bases). Germline lookup yields CDR1 SNHLY and CDR2 FYNNEI. Between the trimmed V and J ends, which lost 1 base and 4 bases, there was a span of 11 bases. The CDR3 totals 15 residues. This CDR3 reads CASSEEAGRNQPQHF. In nucleotides, the CDR3 is TGTGCCAGCAGTGAAGAGGCAGGGAGGAATCAGCCCCAGCATTTT.

This clone has a single count. This chain links TRBV4-1 with TRBJ2-7; D possibly corresponds to TRBD1 (6 bases). The CDR3 spans 18 residues. Germline values: CDR1 MGHRA, CDR2 YSYEKL. The V and J ends lost 0 bases and 0 bases respectively, with 18 bases between them. CDR3 protein: CASSQDWTAGASSYEQYF. The CDR3 nucleotides read TGCGCCAGCAGCCAAGATTGGACCGCAGGGGCGTCCTCCTACGAGCAGTACTTC.

V and J are TRBV11-3 and TRBJ2-3; D might be TRBD2 (5 bases). V was cut by 1 base and J by 2 bases, with 10 bases left in between. The CDR3 runs 15 residues. Germline-derived CDR1 and CDR2 are SGHNT and YENEEA. The CDR3: CASSLGEFTTDTQYF. The DNA for the CDR3 is TGTGCCAGCAGCTTAGGGGAGTTCACCACAGATACGCAGTATTTT.

J is TRBJ2-7 and V is TRBV6-1; no firm D call. V lost 2 bases and J lost 7, with 21 bases in between. Germline CDR1 MNHNS, CDR2 SASEGT. This CDR3 region has 16 residues. The CDR3 sequence is CASSEMPSGHGVEQYF. DNA for the CDR3: TGTGCCAGCAGTGAAATGCCGAGTGGGCACGGCGTGGAGCAGTACTTC.

This chain joins TRBV7-3 and TRBJ2-7; 12 bases are a match to TRBD2. CDR3 length equals 15 residues. J lost 3 bases, V lost 4 bases, and 4 bases had no gene match. The germline gives CDR1 SGHTA, CDR2 FQGTGA. Here the CDR3 DNA reads TGTGCCAGCAGCTCCCTAGCGGGGGGGAACTACGAGCAGTACTTC. Residues: CASSSLAGGNYEQYF.

The chain employs TRBV27 and TRBJ1-2; 9 nucleotides agree with TRBD1. The germline V gene has CDR1 MNHEY and CDR2 SMNVEV (reference sequence). There are 15 residues in the CDR3. The ends lost 2 bases at V and 7 bases at J; junction bases unmatched: 8. The CDR3, as DNA: TGTGCCAGCAGTTTAAAGGGGACAGGGCCTTTTGGCTACACCTTC. Amino acids: CASSLKGTGPFGYTF.

V usage is TRBV3-1 (or the pseudogene TRBV3-2) and J usage is TRBJ2-1, with 8 bases aligning to TRBD2. The germline CDR1 and CDR2 sequences are LGHDT and YNNKEL (reference sequence). Trimming took 0 bases from V and 6 from J; bases not matched to a gene: 10. This CDR3 has 17 amino acids. CDR3 loop: CASSQDWTGGTSNEQFF. CDR3 DNA sequence: TGTGCCAGCAGCCAAGATTGGACGGGGGGGACAAGCAATGAGCAGTTCTTC.

The CDR3 reads CAGDGVGNTIYF. In DNA, the CDR3 is TGTGCCGGTGACGGGGTTGGAAACACCATATATTTT. J is TRBJ1-3 and V is TRBV30; D unresolved. CDR1 is GTSNPN and CDR2 is SVGIG in the germline V gene (reference sequence). This CDR3 is 12 amino acids long. V lost 8 bases, J lost 3 bases, and 11 bases lay in between. Together with reference TRBV30 and TRBJ1-3, the CDR3 gives the full variable domain: SQTIHQWPATLVQPVGSPLSLECTVEGTSNPNLYWYRQAAGRGLQLLFYSVGIGQISSEVPQNLSASRPQDRQFILSSKKLLLSDSGFYLCAGDGVGNTIYFGEGSWLTVV.

The chain combines TRBV29-1 with TRBJ1-2; 9 bases agree with TRBD1. Trimming cost V 7 bases and J 7 bases; bases outside gene matches: 4. Germline lookup yields CDR1 SQVTM and CDR2 ANQGSEA. The CDR3 runs 11 residues. CDR3 in DNA: TGCAGCGACCGGGACAGGGTTGGCTACACCTTC. This codes for CSDRDRVGYTF.

V is TRBV4-3 and J is TRBJ2-3; TRBD2 matches 10 bases. The germline gives CDR1 LGHNA, CDR2 YSLEER. V dropped 5 bases and J dropped 2; count of bases not matched to a gene: 4. The CDR3 has 15 residues. The CDR3 DNA reads TGCGCCAGCAGCGAGAGCGGGGGGGACACAGATACGCAGTATTTT. Translating gives CASSESGGDTDTQYF.

This clone occurred once. The CDR3 sequence is CASRLTGGGQPQHF. The CDR3 nucleotides read TGTGCCAGCAGGTTAACAGGGGGGGGTCAGCCCCAGCATTTT. This sequence joins TRBV2 and TRBJ1-5; 8 bases match TRBD1. The length of the CDR3 is 14 residues. V shed 6 bases, J shed 6 bases, and the junction held 7 bases outside the gene matches. CDR1 and CDR2 from the germline V gene are SNHLY and FYNNEI.

The rearrangement uses TRBV19 and TRBJ2-1, with a weak D call TRBD2 (6 bases). Trimming left V 1 base short and J 8 bases short, with 15 bases between. This CDR3 comprises 15 residues. Germline V gives CDR1 LNHDA, CDR2 SQIVND (reference sequence). The CDR3 region is CASSIVGGGSYEQFF. Here the CDR3 DNA reads TGTGCCAGTAGTATAGTCGGGGGAGGAAGCTATGAGCAGTTCTTC.

V usage is TRBV29-1 and J usage is TRBJ2-3, with D possibly TRBD2 on 5 matching bases. Germline CDR1 SQVTM, CDR2 ANQGSEA. This CDR3 spans 14 amino acids. The V gene lost 7 bases and the J gene lost 0 bases, with 14 bases spanning the gap. The CDR3 region is CSEKGLLSTDTQYF. Written as DNA, the CDR3 is TGCAGCGAAAAAGGACTGCTTAGCACAGATACGCAGTATTTT.

J is TRBJ2-1 and V is TRBV5-1; D perhaps matches TRBD2 (5 bases). Trimming removed 0 bases from V and 6 bases from J, with 10 bases in between. The CDR3 spans 14 residues. Germline V lookup: CDR1 SGHRS, CDR2 YFSETQ. CDR3: CASSLAEGPNEQFF. The CDR3 DNA sequence: TGCGCCAGCAGCTTGGCTGAGGGCCCCAATGAGCAGTTCTTC.

J is TRBJ2-1 and V is TRBV24-1, with D tentatively TRBD2 (6 bases). The CDR3 has 16 residues. CDR1 KGHDR and CDR2 SFDVKD come from the germline V gene. V was trimmed by 0 bases and J by 6 bases, leaving 14 bases between them. In DNA form, the CDR3 reads TGTGCCACCAGTGATTTGAGTAGCGGTTACGGCAATGAGCAGTTCTTC. Its translation: CATSDLSSGYGNEQFF.

The chain joins TRBV6-5 to TRBJ1-1; 11 bases align to TRBD1. Germline assignment: CDR1 MNHEY and CDR2 SVGAGI. The V and J ends lost 7 bases and 5 bases, in that order; junction bases with no gene match: 6. This CDR3 is 14 amino acids long. CDR3: CASNYGTGGTEAFF. The DNA of the CDR3 is TGTGCCAGCAACTACGGGACAGGGGGAACTGAAGCTTTCTTT.

The rearrangement uses TRBV6-1 and TRBJ2-1; 15 bases match TRBD2. V gave up 1 base and J gave up 12 bases; unmatched junction bases: 7. The CDR3 runs to 16 residues. Germline loops: CDR1 MNHNS, CDR2 SASEGT. The CDR3 spells CASSEEPGLAGGMQFF. The CDR3, as DNA: TGTGCCAGCAGTGAAGAACCGGGACTAGCGGGGGGCATGCAGTTCTTC.

V is TRBV6-6 and J is TRBJ1-3; tentatively, D is TRBD1 (5 bases). This CDR3 has 14 amino acids. With 7 bases removed from V and 3 bases from J, the gap between germline ends came to 13 bases. The germline V gene encodes CDR1 MNHNY and CDR2 SVGAGI (reference sequence). The CDR3 spells CASNPGFGGNTIYF. CDR3 coding DNA: TGTGCCAGCAACCCAGGGTTCGGTGGAAACACCATATATTTT.

CDR3 bases: TGTGCCAGTAGTATGGGCAGCACAGATACGCAGTATTTT. Translating gives CASSMGSTDTQYF. V gene TRBV19 combines with J gene TRBJ2-3; no clear D. The CDR3 is 13 residues long. In germline, CDR1 is LNHDA, CDR2 SQIVND (reference sequence). V was trimmed by 3 bases and J by 0 bases, leaving 4 bases between them. Drawing the rest from reference TRBV19 and TRBJ2-3, the complete variable domain is DGGITQSPKYLFRKEGQNVTLSCEQNLNHDAMYWYRQDPGQGLRLIYYSQIVNDFQKGDIAEGYSVSREKKESFPLTVTSAQKNPTAFYLCASSMGSTDTQYFGPGTRLTVL.

The CDR3 DNA sequence: TGTGCCAGCAGTATAGGAGGGAGACAGGGCCTATACGAGCAGTACTTC. Protein product: CASSIGGRQGLYEQYF. The rearrangement links TRBV7-8 to TRBJ2-7; TRBD1 might be the D (7 bases). Germline-derived CDR1 and CDR2 are SGHVS and FQNEAQ. The CDR3 is 16 amino acids. Trimming removed 6 bases from V and 4 bases from J, with 22 bases in between.

The V and J genes are TRBV5-4 and TRBJ2-7; tentative D call: TRBD2 (5 bases). Germline CDR1 reads SGHNT; CDR2 reads YYREEE (reference sequence). This CDR3 is built from 16 residues. V lost 4 bases, J lost 2 bases, and 19 bases lay in between. Here the CDR3 DNA reads TGTGCCAGCAGCCTCTCACCCGGGGATGCAGCCTACGAGCAGTACTTC. This gives the protein CASSLSPGDAAYEQYF.

The chain combines TRBV18 with TRBJ2-7; unclear D gene. The germline V gene encodes CDR1 KGHSH and CDR2 LQKENI. The CDR3 consists of 13 residues. The V and J ends lost 1 base and 2 bases respectively, with 6 bases between them. The CDR3 region has the DNA TGTGCCAGCTCACCACAGCCACCCTACGAGCAGTACTTC. It codes for CASSPQPPYEQYF.

The rearrangement uses TRBV5-1 and TRBJ2-5; 9 bases match TRBD2. With V trimmed by 1 base and J by 1 base, 5 bases remained unmatched. CDR1 is SGHRS and CDR2 is YFSETQ in the germline V gene. This CDR3 is 16 amino acids long. DNA of the CDR3: TGCGCCAGCAGCTTGAGTCCAGCGGGGGGCCAAGAGACCCAGTACTTC. Its protein product is CASSLSPAGGQETQYF.

V is TRBV29-1 and J is TRBJ1-2; no definite D call. Germline V lookup: CDR1 SQVTM, CDR2 ANQGSEA. The CDR3 runs to 13 residues. V was cut by 7 bases and J by 4 bases, with 16 bases left in between. The CDR3 is CSAGIGVSYGYTF. The CDR3 DNA follows: TGCAGCGCTGGTATCGGGGTTTCCTATGGCTACACCTTC.

The sample holds a few counts of this clone. The V gene is TRBV6-5, the J gene TRBJ2-3; unclear D gene. The germline V and J ends were trimmed by 6 bases and 3 bases, with 7 bases remaining between them. Per the germline V gene, CDR1 is MNHEY and CDR2 is SVGAGI. The CDR3 covers 12 residues. CDR3: CASRRKTDTQYF. The CDR3 coding sequence is TGTGCCAGCAGGAGAAAAACAGATACGCAGTATTTT.

The rearrangement links TRBV6-5 to TRBJ2-5; 8 nucleotides agree with TRBD2. CDR1 MNHEY and CDR2 SVGAGI come from the germline V gene. The V gene end was trimmed by 8 bases and the J gene end by 3 bases; junction bases not matched to a gene: 11. The CDR3 has 15 residues. The CDR3 DNA is TGTGCCAGCTCCCTAGCGGGTCGGAAGGAAGAGACCCAGTACTTC. Protein: CASSLAGRKEETQYF.